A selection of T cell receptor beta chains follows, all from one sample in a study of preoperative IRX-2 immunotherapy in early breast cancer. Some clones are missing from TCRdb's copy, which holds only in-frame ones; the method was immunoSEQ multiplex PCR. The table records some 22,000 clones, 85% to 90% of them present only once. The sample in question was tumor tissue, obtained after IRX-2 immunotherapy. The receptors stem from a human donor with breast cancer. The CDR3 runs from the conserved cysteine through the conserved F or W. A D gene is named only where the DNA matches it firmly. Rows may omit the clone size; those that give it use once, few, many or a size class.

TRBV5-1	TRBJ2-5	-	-	CASSFGEETQYF	TGCGCCAGCAGCTTTGGGGAAGAGACCCAGTACTTC
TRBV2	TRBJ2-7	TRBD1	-	CATATGGYEQYF	TGTGCCACCGCGACAGGGGGGTACGAGCAGTACTTC
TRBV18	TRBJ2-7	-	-	CASSPSDYEQYF	TGTGCCAGCTCACCCTCAGACTACGAGCAGTACTTC
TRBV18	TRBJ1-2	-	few	CASSPRHDDNYGYTF	TGTGCCAGCTCACCGAGGCACGACGATAACTATGGCTACACCTTC
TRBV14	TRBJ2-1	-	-	CASSQDWSSYNEQFF	TGTGCCAGCAGCCAAGACTGGAGCTCCTACAATGAGCAGTTCTTC
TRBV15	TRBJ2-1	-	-	CATSSYINRLSEQFF	TGTGCCACCAGCAGTTACATAAACCGTTTGAGTGAGCAGTTCTTC
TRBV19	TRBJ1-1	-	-	CASSSTAGTEAFF	TGTGCCAGTTCCTCTACCGCCGGCACTGAAGCCTTCTTT
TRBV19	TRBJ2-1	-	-	CASSATTYNEQFF	TGTGCCAGTAGTGCGACAACCTACAATGAGCAGTTCTTC
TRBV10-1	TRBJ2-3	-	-	CASSETPGQITDTQYF	TGCGCCAGCAGTGAGACTCCGGGACAAATCACAGATACGCAGTATTTT
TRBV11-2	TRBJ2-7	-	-	CASSFEGYEQYF	TGTGCCAGCAGCTTCGAGGGTTACGAGCAGTACTTC